This record covers a single TCR beta chain. This clone was seen just once. The specificity of this receptor is unknown. Base qualities are missing; no much larger clone stands one base away. The study evaluated CTLA-4 blockade (ipilimumab) given together with focal radiation therapy in patients who had chemo-refractory metastatic non-small-cell lung cancer. The data stem from a study of radiotherapy plus CTLA-4 blockade in lung cancer (dated by TCRdb to 2017 to 2018). For the study in its entirety: Among the enrolled patients, approximately 17% had an objective response, and about 29% reached disease control. Broad study findings and their caveats: TCR clones derived from tumors expanded in peripheral blood after treatment with radiotherapy and ipilimumab. The strongest predictors of response, as reported, were early dynamic changes in blood T cell clones along with a rise in serum interferon-beta after radiation.

Libraries came from the immunoSEQ multiplex PCR assay. TCRdb carries this immuneACCESS record with in-frame sequences only. Its versions omit some clonotypes, under half of them owing to an unresolved V gene in the studies checked, with the rest unexplained. The sample has approximately 110,000 clones on record, 81% of them singletons. Roughly 3.3% of the sample lies in the top ten. Sequenced here: peripheral blood, sampled from a patient treated with radiotherapy plus ipilimumab. The receptor comes from a human donor with non-small cell lung cancer that progressed on radiotherapy plus ipilimumab. Some clones in this sample may be carry-over from other donors' samples.

The nucleotide sequence is TGTGCCAGCAGTGAATTTGGGGGCAGGTATAATTCACCCCTCCACTTT. This encodes CASSEFGGRYNSPLHF. The chain was built from TRBV6-1 and TRBJ1-6; a tentative D call is TRBD1 (6 bases match). V is cut by 2 bases and J by 4 bases, and the space between the germline ends is 12 bases. CDR1 and CDR2, looked up from the germline V gene, are MNHNS and SASEGT. Counted from cysteine to phenylalanine, this CDR3 has 16 amino acids. The CDR3 DNA has 48 bases and is translated from base 1.